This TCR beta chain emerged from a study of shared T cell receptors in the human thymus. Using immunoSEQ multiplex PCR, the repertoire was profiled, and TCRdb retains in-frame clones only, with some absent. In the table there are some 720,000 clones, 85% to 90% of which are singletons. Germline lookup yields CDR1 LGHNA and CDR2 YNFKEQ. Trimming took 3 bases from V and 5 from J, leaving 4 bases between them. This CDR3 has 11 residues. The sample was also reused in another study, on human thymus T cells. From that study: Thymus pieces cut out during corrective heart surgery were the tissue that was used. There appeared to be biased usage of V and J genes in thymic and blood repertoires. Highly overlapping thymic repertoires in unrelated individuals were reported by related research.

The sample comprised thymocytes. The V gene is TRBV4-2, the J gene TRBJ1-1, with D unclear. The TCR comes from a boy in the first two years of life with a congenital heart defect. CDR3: CASSHLTEAFF. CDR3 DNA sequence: TGTGCCAGCAGCCACCTTACTGAAGCTTTCTTT.